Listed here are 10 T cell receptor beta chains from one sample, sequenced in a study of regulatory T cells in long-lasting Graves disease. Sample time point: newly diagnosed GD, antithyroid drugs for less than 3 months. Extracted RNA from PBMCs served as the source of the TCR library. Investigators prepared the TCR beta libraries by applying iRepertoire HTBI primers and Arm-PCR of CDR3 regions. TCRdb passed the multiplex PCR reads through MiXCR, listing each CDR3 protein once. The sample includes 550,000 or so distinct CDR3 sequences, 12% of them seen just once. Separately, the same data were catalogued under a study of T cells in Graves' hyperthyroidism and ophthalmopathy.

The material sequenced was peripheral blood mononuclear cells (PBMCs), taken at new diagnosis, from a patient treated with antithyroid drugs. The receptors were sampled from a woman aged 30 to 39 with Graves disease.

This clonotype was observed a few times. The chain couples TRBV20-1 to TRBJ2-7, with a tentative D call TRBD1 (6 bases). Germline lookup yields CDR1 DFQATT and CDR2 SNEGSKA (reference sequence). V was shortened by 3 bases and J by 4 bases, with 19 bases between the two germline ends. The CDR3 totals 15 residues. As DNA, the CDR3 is TGCAGTGCTAGCCAAGACAGGCCTCTAGGGTACGAGCAGTACTTC. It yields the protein CSASQDRPLGYEQYF.

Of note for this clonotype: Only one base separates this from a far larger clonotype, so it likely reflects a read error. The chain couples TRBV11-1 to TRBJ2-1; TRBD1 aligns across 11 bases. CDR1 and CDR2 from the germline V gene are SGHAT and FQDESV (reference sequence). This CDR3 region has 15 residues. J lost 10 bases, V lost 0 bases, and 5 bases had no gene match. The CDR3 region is CASSLAGTGGDEQFF. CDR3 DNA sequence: TGTGCCAGCAGCTTAGCCGGGACAGGGGGAGACGAGCAGTTCTTC.

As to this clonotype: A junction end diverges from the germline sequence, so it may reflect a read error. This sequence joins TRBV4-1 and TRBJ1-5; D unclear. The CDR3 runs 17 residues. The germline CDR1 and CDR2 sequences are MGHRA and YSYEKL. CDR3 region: CASSQANLFNSNQPQRF. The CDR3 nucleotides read TGCGCCAGCAGCCAAGCTAACCTATTCAATAGCAATCAACCCCAGCGTTTT.

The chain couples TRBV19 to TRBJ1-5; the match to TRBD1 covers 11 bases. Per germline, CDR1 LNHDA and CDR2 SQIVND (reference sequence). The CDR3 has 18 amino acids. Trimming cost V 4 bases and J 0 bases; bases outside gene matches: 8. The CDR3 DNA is TGTGCCAGTAGTAGGGGGAGGACAGGGGGCCATAGCAATCAGCCCCAGCATTTT. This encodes CASSRGRTGGHSNQPQHF.

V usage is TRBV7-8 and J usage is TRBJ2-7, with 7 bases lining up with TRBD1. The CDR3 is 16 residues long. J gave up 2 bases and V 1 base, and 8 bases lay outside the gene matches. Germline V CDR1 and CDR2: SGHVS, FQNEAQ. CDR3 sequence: CASSLDRDRAPYEQYF. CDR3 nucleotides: TGTGCCAGCAGCTTAGACCGGGACAGAGCCCCCTACGAGCAGTACTTC.

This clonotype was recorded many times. The CDR3 spells CASSRDRVNTGELFF. The CDR3 DNA follows: TGTGCCAGCAGCCGGGACAGGGTTAACACCGGGGAGCTGTTTTTT. The V gene is TRBV11-3, the J gene TRBJ2-2; 9 bases match TRBD1. Trimming at V came to 5 bases and at J to 2 bases, leaving 3 bases not matched to a gene. There are 15 residues in the CDR3. Germline values: CDR1 SGHNT, CDR2 YENEEA.

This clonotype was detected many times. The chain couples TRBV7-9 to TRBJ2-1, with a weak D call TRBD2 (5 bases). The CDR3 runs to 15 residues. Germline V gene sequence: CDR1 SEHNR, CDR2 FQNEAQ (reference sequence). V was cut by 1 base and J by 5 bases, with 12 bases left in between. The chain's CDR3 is CASSLVSGSDNEQFF. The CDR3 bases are TGTGCCAGCAGCTTAGTGTCGGGGAGCGACAATGAGCAGTTCTTC.

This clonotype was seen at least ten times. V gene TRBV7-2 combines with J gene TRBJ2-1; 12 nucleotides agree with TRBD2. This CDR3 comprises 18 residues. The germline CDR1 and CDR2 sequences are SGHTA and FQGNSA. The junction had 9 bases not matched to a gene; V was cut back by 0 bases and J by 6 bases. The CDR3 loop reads CASSLAGTSGPPGNEQFF. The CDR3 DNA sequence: TGTGCCAGCAGCTTAGCGGGGACTAGCGGGCCACCAGGCAATGAGCAGTTCTTC.

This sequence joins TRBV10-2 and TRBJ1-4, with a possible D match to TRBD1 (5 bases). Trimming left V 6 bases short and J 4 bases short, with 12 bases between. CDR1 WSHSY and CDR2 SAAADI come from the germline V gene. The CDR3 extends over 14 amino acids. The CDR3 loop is CASRGPGVNEKLFF. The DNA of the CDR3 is TGCGCCAGCAGGGGACCGGGAGTTAATGAAAAACTGTTTTTT.

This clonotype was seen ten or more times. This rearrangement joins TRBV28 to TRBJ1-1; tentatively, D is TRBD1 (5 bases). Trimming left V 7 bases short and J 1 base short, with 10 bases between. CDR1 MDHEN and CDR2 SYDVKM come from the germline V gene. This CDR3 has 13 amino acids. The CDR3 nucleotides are TGTGCCAGCACCTTAGGACAGAACACTGAAGCTTTCTTT. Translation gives CASTLGQNTEAFF.